This TCR beta chain is drawn from a study of response to subunit inactivated influenza vaccine. Findings and caveats of the study: Each seasonal flu vaccination may recruit only limited new T cells, authors suggested.

MiXCR, applied by TCRdb to the RT-PCR reads, yields one record per CDR3 protein. The sample has more than 450,000 distinct CDR3 sequences; about 12% are singletons. For this clonotype: Its antigen remains unidentified.

Germline-derived CDR1 and CDR2 are DFQATT and SNEGSKA (reference sequence). This CDR3 is 14 amino acids long. The ends were cut back, 2 bases at V and 5 bases at J, with 16 bases in the middle. Sequencing used PBMCs from blood, obtained on the day of vaccination. The V and J genes are TRBV20-1 and TRBJ2-7, with a possible D match to TRBD1 (5 bases). This TCR was recovered from a man between 50 and 59 years old who received an inactivated influenza vaccine. The CDR3 DNA sequence: TGCAGTGCTAGAAGACAGATTATTGGAAACGAGCAGTACTTC. Amino acids: CSARRQIIGNEQYF.